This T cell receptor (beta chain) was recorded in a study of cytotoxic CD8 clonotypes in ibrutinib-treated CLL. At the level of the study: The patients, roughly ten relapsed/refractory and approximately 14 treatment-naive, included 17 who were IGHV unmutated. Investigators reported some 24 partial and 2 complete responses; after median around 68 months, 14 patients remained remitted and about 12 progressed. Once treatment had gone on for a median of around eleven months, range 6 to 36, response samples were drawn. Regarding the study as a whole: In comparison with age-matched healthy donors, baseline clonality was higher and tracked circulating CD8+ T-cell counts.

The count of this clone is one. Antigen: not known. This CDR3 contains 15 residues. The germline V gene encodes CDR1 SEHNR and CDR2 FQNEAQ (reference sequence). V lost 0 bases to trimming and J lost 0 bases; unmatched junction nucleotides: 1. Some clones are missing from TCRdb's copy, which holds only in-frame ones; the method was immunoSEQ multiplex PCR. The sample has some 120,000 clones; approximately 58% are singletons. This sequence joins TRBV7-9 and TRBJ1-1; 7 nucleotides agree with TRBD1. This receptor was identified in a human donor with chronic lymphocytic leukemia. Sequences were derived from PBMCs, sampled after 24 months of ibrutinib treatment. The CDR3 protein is CASSLAGTVNTEAFF. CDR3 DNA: TGTGCCAGCAGCTTAGCCGGGACAGTGAACACTGAAGCTTTCTTT. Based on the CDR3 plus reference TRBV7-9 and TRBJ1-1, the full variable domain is DTGVSQNPRHKITKRGQNVTFRCDPISEHNRLYWYRQTLGQGPEFLTYFQNEAQLEKSRLLSDRFSAERPKGSFSTLEIQRTEQGDSAMYLCASSLAGTVNTEAFFGQGTRLTVV.